This is a list of T cell receptor beta chains from one sample in a study of tumor-infiltrating lymphocytes in primary liver carcinoma. TCRdb recomputed calls from the multiplex PCR reads with MiXCR, one row per CDR3 protein. The table lists about 320,000 distinct CDR3 sequences, roughly 60% of them singletons. The sequencing sample was made of peripheral blood. The receptor source for this set is a man aged 40-50 years with primary liver carcinoma and hepatitis B virus infection. CDR3s include the opening cysteine and the closing phenylalanine or tryptophan. The order of the fields is D gene, J gene, clone size, V gene, CDR3 protein, CDR3 DNA. A D gene is named only where the DNA matches it firmly. Some rows have no size entry. The others give once, few or many, or a class for an expanded clone.

>-|TRBJ1-5|many|TRBV6-1
CASADRWSGPQHF
TGTGCCAGCGCCGACAGGTGGTCGGGGCCCCAGCATTTT
>TRBD1|TRBJ2-5|few|TRBV7-9
CASSRWQGVILQETQYF
TGTGCCAGCAGCCGATGGCAGGGGGTGATACTCCAAGAGACCCAGTACTTC
>-|TRBJ1-5|-|TRBV6-1
CASSEVAGWEDQPQHF
TGTGCCAGCAGTGAAGTGGCAGGGTGGGAGGATCAGCCCCAGCATTTT
>TRBD1|TRBJ2-3|few|TRBV12-5
CASALGQGADTQYF
TGTGCTAGTGCTCTGGGACAGGGGGCAGATACGCAGTATTTT
>TRBD1|TRBJ1-1|-|TRBV7-9
CASRTYRGGGENTEAFF
TGTGCCAGCCGAACCTACAGGGGGGGTGGAGAGAACACTGAAGCTTTCTTT
>-|TRBJ1-2|-|TRBV6-6
CASTSGSGYGYTF
TGTGCCAGCACCTCCGGGAGCGGCTATGGCTACACCTTC
>TRBD2|TRBJ2-7|-|TRBV11-1
CANSPGTSGSGKQYF
TGTGCCAACAGCCCGGGGACTAGCGGGAGTGGAAAGCAATACTTC
>TRBD1|TRBJ1-1|-|TRBV6-6
CGSSHPTGGMGEAFF
TGTGGCAGCAGTCATCCAACAGGGGGTATGGGTGAAGCTTTCTTT
>-|TRBJ2-3|few|TRBV6-2/TRBV6-3
CASSYSPYADTQYF
TGTGCCAGCAGTTACTCCCCCTATGCAGATACGCAGTATTTT
>-|TRBJ1-5|-|TRBV30
CAWSPPGTHNQPQHF
TGTGCCTGGAGTCCTCCCGGGACACACAATCAGCCCCAGCATTTT
>TRBD2|TRBJ2-7|-|TRBV4-2
CASSQMKGAGGRIYEQYF
TGTGCCAGCAGCCAAATGAAGGGAGCGGGAGGTCGAATCTACGAGCAGTACTTC
>-|TRBJ2-1|few|TRBV11-1
CASSLGRANEQFF
TGTGCCAGCAGCTTAGGCCGGGCAAATGAGCAGTTCTTC
>TRBD2|TRBJ2-3|-|TRBV4-3
CASSQAGTSGRTDTRYF
TGCGCTAGCAGCCAGGCCGGGACTAGCGGTCGCACAGATACGCGGTATTTT
>TRBD1|TRBJ2-3|many|TRBV5-4
CASSQALQGATDTQYF
TGTGCCAGCAGCCAAGCTTTACAGGGGGCAACAGATACGCAGTATTTT